This TCR beta chain came from a study of CD8 T cells in Susac syndrome. Reverse transcription of roughly 0.45 to 1 ug RNA used random hexamers. Amplification of TCR beta CDR3 used immunoSEQ multiplex PCR across 54 Vbeta and 13 Jbeta. A single record per CDR3 protein comes from TCRdb applying MiXCR to the immunoSEQ multiplex PCR reads. The sample lists roughly 180,000 distinct CDR3 sequences; roughly 94% were seen once. The T cells that were sequenced for TCR beta were CD8+ and CD4+ cells from blood. FACS enriched CD8+ TEMRA cells, while bulk CD8+ and CD4+ were negatively isolated. This clonotype was recorded once. The CDR3 loop spans 15 amino acids. Germline CDR1 reads SGHTA; CDR2 reads FQGNSA. Trimming left V 5 bases short and J 2 bases short, with 16 bases between.

The sequenced sample consisted of CD4+ T cells from PBMCs. The clonotype originates from a human donor in good health. The chain carries TRBV7-2 and TRBJ2-7, with D possibly being TRBD1 or TRBD2 (5 bases each). Here the CDR3 reads CASSPTAGTPYEQYF. CDR3 nucleotide sequence: TGTGCCAGCAGCCCTACGGCAGGGACCCCCTACGAGCAGTACTTC.